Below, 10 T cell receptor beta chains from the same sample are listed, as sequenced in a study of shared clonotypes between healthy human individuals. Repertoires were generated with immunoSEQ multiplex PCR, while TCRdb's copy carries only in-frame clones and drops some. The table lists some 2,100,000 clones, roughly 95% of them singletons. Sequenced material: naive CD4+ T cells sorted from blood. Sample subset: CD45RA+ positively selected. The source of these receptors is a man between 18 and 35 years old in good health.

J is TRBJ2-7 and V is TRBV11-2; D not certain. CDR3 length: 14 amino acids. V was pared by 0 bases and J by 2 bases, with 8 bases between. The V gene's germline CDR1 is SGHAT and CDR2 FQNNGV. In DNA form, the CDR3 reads TGTGCCAGCAGCTTAGAGCACGGTACCTACGAGCAGTACTTC. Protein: CASSLEHGTYEQYF.

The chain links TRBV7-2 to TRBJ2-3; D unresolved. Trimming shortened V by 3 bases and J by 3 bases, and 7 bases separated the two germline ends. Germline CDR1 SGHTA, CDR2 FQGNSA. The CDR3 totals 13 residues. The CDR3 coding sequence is TGTGCCAGCAGCTTTGGAGCGACAGATACGCAGTATTTT. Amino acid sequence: CASSFGATDTQYF.

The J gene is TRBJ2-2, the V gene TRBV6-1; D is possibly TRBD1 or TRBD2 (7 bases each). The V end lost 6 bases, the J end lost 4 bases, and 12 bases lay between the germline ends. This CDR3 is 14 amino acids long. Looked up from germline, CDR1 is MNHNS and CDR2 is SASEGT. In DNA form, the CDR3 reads TGTGCCAGCAGCAGGGGGGAGGGCACCGGGGAGCTGTTTTTT. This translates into CASSRGEGTGELFF.

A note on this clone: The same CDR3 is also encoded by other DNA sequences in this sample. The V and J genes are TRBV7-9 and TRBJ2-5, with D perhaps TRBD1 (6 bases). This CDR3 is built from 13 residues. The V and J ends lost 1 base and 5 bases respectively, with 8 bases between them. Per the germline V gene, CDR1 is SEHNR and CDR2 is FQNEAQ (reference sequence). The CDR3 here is CASSLGGRETQYF. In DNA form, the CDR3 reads TGTGCCAGCAGCTTAGGGGGGCGTGAGACCCAGTACTTC.

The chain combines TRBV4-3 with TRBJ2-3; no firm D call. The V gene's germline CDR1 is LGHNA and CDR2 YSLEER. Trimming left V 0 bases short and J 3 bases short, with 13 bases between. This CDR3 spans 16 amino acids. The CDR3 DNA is TGCGCCAGCAGCCAAGATATAGCTCCCCGAACAGATACGCAGTATTTT. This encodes CASSQDIAPRTDTQYF.

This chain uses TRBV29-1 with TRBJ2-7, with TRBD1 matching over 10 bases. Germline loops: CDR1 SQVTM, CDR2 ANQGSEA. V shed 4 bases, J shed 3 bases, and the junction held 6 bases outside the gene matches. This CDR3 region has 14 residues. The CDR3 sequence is CSVALRDRGYEQYF. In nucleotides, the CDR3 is TGCAGCGTTGCCCTCCGGGACAGGGGCTACGAGCAGTACTTC.

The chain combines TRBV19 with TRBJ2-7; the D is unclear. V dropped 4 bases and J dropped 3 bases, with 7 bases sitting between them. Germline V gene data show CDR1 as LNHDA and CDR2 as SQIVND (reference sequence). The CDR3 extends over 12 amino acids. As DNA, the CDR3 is TGTGCCAGTAGTAAGGTCGGCTACGAGCAGTACTTC. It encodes CASSKVGYEQYF.

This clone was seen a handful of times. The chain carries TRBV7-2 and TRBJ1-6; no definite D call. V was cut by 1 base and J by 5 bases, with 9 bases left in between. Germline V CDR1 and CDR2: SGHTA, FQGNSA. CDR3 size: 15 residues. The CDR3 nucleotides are TGTGCCAGCAGCTTAGTGGGTTACGATAATTCACCCCTCCACTTT. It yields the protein CASSLVGYDNSPLHF.

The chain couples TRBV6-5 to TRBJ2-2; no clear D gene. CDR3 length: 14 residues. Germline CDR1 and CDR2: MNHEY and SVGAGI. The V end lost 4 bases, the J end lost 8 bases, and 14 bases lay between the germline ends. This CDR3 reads CASSSPAKSGELFF. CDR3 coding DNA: TGTGCCAGCAGTTCCCCGGCAAAGTCGGGGGAGCTGTTTTTT.

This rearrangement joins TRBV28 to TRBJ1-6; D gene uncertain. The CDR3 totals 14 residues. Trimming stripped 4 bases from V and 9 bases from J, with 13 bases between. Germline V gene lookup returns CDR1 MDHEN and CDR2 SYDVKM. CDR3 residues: CASSSSRFSSPLHF. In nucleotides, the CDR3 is TGTGCCAGCAGTTCTAGCAGGTTTTCTTCACCCCTCCACTTT.